Below are 6 T cell receptor beta chains sequenced from a single sample in a study of shared clonotypes between healthy human individuals. The method was immunoSEQ multiplex PCR; TCRdb's version includes in-frame clones alone and lacks a portion of them. Seen here are roughly 1,000,000 clones, approximately 78% observed once, and the top ten hold roughly 0.61%. The source material was memory CD4+ T cells from PBMCs. Sample subset: CD45RA-negative fraction. The receptors derive from a man aged 18 to 29 in good health. Some clones in this sample may be carry-over from other donors' samples.

The V and J genes are TRBV18 and TRBJ2-1; D gene uncertain. CDR1 KGHSH and CDR2 LQKENI come from the germline V gene. The CDR3 loop spans 13 amino acids. Trimming took off 1 base at V and 3 bases at J, with 4 bases between the two ends. The CDR3 spells CASSPQGYNEQFF. The CDR3 region has the DNA TGTGCCAGCTCACCACAAGGCTACAATGAGCAGTTCTTC.

The chain uses TRBV5-6 and TRBJ2-3; D is perhaps TRBD1 (5 bases). The CDR3 sequence is 13 residues long. Germline V lookup: CDR1 SGHDT, CDR2 YYEEEE. V gave up 0 bases and J gave up 6 bases, with 8 bases separating them. This CDR3 reads CASSLAGMDTQYF. Here the CDR3 DNA reads TGTGCCAGCAGCTTGGCAGGGATGGATACGCAGTATTTT.

This clone was found once. J is TRBJ2-5 and V is TRBV12-5; D is undetermined. Trimming took 1 base from V and 1 from J, leaving 10 bases between them. The CDR3 is made up of 15 amino acids. Germline values: CDR1 LGHNT, CDR2 FRNRAP. The CDR3 reads CASGLGLVPQETQYF. CDR3 bases: TGTGCTAGTGGTTTGGGTTTAGTGCCCCAAGAGACCCAGTACTTC.

This chain joins TRBV6-6 and TRBJ2-2; D perhaps matches TRBD2 (6 bases). CDR1 and CDR2 from the germline V gene are MNHNY and SVGAGI (reference sequence). This CDR3 is built from 15 residues. Trimming removed 3 bases from V and 4 bases from J, with 12 bases in between. In nucleotides, the CDR3 is TGTGCCAGCAGTTATGGGCGGGACCCCACCGGGGAGCTGTTTTTT. Its translation: CASSYGRDPTGELFF.

The chain has TRBV7-6 and TRBJ2-7, with TRBD1 as a possible D gene (5 bases). With 5 bases removed from V and 3 bases from J, the gap between germline ends came to 17 bases. The CDR3 has 15 residues. Looked up from germline, CDR1 is SGHVS and CDR2 is FNYEAQ. In DNA, the CDR3 is TGTGCCAGCAGCCCAATGACAGATATTGGCTACGAGCAGTACTTC. Protein sequence: CASSPMTDIGYEQYF.

The chain carries TRBV6-5 and TRBJ2-3; D is unclear. Trimming removed 4 bases from V and 14 bases from J, with 28 bases in between. This CDR3 is 16 amino acids long. Germline-derived CDR1 and CDR2 are MNHEY and SVGAGI. This CDR3 is CASSSFLRTEPWWVYF. The DNA for the CDR3 is TGTGCCAGCAGTTCCTTCCTCCGGACGGAACCCTGGTGGGTGTATTTT.